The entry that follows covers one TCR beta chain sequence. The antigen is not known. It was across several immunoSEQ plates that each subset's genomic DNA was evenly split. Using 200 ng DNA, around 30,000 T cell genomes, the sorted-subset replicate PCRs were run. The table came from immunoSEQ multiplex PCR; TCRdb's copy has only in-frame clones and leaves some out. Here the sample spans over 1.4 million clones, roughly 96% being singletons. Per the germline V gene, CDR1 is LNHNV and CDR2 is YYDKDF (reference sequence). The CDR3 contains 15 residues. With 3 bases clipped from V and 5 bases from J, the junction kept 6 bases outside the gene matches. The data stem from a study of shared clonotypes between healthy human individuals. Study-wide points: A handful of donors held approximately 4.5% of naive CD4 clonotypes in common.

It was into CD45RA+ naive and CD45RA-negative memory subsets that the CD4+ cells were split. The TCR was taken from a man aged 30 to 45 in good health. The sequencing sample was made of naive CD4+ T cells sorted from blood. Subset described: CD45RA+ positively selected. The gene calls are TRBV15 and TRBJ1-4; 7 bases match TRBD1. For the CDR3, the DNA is TGTGCCACCAGCAGTATCCAGGGGGGGAATGAAAAACTGTTTTTT. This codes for CATSSIQGGNEKLFF.